This section outlines one T cell receptor (beta chain) sequence together with its context. This specimen comes from a study of blood T cell repertoires in COVID-19. On the study more broadly: Spain, Italy and the United States supplied samples that represented acute and convalescent COVID-19.

The ends were cut back, 3 bases at V and 8 bases at J, with 26 bases in the middle. This CDR3 is 17 amino acids long. TCRdb's table, derived via immunoSEQ multiplex PCR, lists solely in-frame clones and lacks some. The table records under 50,000 clones, 75% to 85% of them present only once. Sequencing input: peripheral blood. This sequence was found in a human donor in a cohort sampled during active COVID-19. The genes are TRBV5-3 and TRBJ1-2; D might be TRBD1 (5 bases). TRBV5-3 is an ORF; its function is uncertain. The CDR3 loop is CARSSQNGTQPVRGYTF. CDR3 coding DNA: TGTGCCAGAAGCTCCCAAAATGGGACTCAACCTGTCAGAGGCTACACCTTC.